This T cell receptor beta chain was retrieved from a study of control samples from healthy donors and cancer patients. Here immunoSEQ multiplex PCR was the method, and the copy in TCRdb shows in-frame clones only, minus some. The repertoire includes more than 75,000 clones, 84% of them detected once, and roughly 39% sits in the top ten. Germline CDR1 is LNHDA and CDR2 is SQIVND (reference sequence). The CDR3 has 16 residues. The junction had 11 bases not matched to a gene; V was cut back by 5 bases and J by 4 bases. Sample: PBMCs. The rearrangement links TRBV19 to TRBJ1-2; 9 nucleotides line up with TRBD1. The receptor was isolated from a man between 65 and 85 years old with lung cancer. CDR3 nucleotides: TGTGCCAGTAGTGCAACCGGGACAGGGAAAGCCTATGGCTACACCTTC. It specifies CASSATGTGKAYGYTF.